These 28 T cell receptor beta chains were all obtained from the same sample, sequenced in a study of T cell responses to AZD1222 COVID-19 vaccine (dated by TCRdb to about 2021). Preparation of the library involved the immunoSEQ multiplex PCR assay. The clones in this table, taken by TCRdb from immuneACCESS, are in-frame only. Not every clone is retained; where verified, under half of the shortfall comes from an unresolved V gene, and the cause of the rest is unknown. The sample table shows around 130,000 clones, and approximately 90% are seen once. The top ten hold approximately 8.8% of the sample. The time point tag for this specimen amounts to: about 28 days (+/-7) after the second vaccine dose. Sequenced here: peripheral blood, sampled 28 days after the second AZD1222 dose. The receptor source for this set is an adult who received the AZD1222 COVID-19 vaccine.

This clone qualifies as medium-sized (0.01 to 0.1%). In DNA, the CDR3 is TGTGCCAGCAGCGGGACAGGGGCTGGGGATCAGCCCCAGCATTTT. This encodes CASSGTGAGDQPQHF. The chain is built from TRBV7-9 and TRBJ1-5; 10 positions match TRBD1. The CDR3 is 15 residues long. With 5 bases clipped from V and 5 bases from J, the junction kept 6 bases outside the gene matches. Germline V gene lookup returns CDR1 SEHNR and CDR2 FQNEAQ (reference sequence).

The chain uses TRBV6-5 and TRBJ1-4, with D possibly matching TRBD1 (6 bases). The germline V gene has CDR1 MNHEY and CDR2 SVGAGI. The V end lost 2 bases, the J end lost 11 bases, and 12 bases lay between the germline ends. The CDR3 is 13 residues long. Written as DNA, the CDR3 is TGTGCCAGCAGTTACGGACAGTTGGATAAACTGTTTTTT. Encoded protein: CASSYGQLDKLFF.

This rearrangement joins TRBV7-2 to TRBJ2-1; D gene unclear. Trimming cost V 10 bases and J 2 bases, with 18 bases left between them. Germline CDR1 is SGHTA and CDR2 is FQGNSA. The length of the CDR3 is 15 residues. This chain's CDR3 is CAIRKGGSPYNEQFF. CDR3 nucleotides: TGTGCCATACGTAAAGGCGGATCCCCCTACAATGAGCAGTTCTTC.

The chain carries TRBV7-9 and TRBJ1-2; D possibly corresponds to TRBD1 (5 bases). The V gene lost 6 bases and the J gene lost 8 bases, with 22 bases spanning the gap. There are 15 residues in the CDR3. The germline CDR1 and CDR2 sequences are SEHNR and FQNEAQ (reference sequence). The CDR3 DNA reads TGTGCCAGCAGTCTTAGGGTCACTGGGGCAGGAGGCTACACCTTC. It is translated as CASSLRVTGAGGYTF.

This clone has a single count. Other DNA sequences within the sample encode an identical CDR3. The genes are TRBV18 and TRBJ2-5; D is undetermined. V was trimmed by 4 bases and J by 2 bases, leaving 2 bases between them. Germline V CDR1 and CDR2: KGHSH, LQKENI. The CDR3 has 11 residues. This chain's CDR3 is CASSLQETQYF. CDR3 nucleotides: TGTGCCAGCTCACTACAAGAGACCCAGTACTTC.

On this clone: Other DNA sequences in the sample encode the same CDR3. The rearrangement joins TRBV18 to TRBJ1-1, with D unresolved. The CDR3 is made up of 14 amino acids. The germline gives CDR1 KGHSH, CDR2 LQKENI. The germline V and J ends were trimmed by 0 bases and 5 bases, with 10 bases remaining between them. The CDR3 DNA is TGTGCCAGCTCACCACCGGCAACCAGGACTGAAGCTTTCTTT. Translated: CASSPPATRTEAFF. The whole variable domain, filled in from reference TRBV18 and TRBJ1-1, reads NAGVMQNPRHLVRRRGQEARLRCSPMKGHSHVYWYRQLPEEGLKFMVYLQKENIIDESGMPKERFSAEFPKEGPSILRIQQVVRGDSAAYFCASSPPATRTEAFFGQGTRLTVV.

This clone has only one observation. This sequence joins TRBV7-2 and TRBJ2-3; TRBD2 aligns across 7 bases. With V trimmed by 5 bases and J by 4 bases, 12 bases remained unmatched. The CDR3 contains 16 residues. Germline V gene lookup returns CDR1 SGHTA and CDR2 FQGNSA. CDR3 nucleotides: TGTGCCAGCAGCCTCGTGGGGGGAGGGGCTCCAGATACGCAGTATTTT. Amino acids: CASSLVGGGAPDTQYF.

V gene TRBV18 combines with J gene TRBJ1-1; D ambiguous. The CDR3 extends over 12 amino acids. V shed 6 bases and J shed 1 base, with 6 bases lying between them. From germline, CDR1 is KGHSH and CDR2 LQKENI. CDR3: CASSPRNTEAFF. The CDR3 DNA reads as TGTGCCAGCTCGCCCCGGAACACTGAAGCTTTCTTT.

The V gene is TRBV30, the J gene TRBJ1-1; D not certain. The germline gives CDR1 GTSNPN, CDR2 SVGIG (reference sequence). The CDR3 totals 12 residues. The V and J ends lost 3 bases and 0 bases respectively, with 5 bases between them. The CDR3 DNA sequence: TGTGCCTGGAGACAGATGAACACTGAAGCTTTCTTT. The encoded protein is CAWRQMNTEAFF.

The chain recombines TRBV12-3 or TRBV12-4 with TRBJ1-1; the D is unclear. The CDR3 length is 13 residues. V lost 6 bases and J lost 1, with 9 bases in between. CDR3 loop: CASRRLTNTEAFF. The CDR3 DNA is TGTGCCAGCAGGAGGCTGACGAACACTGAAGCTTTCTTT.

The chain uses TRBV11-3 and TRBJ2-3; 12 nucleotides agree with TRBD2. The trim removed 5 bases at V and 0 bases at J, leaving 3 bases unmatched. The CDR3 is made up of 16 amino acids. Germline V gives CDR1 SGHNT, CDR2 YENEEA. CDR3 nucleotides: TGTGCCAGCAGCCTGACTAGCGGGGGCAGCACAGATACGCAGTATTTT. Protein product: CASSLTSGGSTDTQYF.

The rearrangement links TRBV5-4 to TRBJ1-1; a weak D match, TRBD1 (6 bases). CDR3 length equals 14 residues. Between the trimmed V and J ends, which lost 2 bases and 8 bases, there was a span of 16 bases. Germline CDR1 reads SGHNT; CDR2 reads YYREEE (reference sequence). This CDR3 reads CASSLVRGGTEAFF. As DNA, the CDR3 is TGTGCCAGCAGCTTAGTGCGGGGGGGGACAGAAGCTTTCTTT.

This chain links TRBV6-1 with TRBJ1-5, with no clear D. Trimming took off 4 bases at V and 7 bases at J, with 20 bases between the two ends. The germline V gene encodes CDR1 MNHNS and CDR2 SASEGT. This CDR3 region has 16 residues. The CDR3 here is CASSVPIGRMGQPQHF. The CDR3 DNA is TGTGCCAGCAGTGTCCCGATCGGACGGATGGGGCAGCCCCAGCATTTT.

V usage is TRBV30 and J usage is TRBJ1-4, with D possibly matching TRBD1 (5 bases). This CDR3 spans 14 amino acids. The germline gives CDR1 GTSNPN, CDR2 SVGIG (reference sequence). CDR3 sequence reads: CGGRFGPTNEKLFF. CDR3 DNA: TGTGGGGGGAGGTTTGGGCCAACTAATGAAAAACTGTTTTTT.

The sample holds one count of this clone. CDR3 nucleotides: TGTGCCAGCAGCGGACCCTTATTCGGGGGGCAGGACGAGCAGTACTTC. As protein: CASSGPLFGGQDEQYF. This rearrangement joins TRBV9 to TRBJ2-7; D possibly corresponds to TRBD2 (7 bases). The germline V gene encodes CDR1 SGDLS and CDR2 YYNGEE. The V and J ends lost 3 bases and 5 bases respectively, with 21 bases between them. This CDR3 contains 16 residues.

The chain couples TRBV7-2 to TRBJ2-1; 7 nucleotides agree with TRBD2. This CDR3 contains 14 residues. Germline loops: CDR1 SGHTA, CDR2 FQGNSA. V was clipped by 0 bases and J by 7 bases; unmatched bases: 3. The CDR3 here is CASSLAGTKNEQFF. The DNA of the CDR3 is TGTGCCAGCAGCTTAGCCGGGACTAAAAATGAGCAGTTCTTC.

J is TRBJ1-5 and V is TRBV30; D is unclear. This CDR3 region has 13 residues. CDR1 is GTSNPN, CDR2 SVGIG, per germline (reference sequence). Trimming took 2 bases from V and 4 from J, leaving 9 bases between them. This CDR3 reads CAWSSGQNQPQHF. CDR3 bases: TGTGCCTGGAGTAGCGGGCAAAATCAGCCCCAGCATTTT.

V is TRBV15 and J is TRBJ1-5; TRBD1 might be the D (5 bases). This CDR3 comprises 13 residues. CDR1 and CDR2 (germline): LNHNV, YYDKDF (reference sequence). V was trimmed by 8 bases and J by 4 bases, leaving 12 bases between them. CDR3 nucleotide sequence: TGTGCCACCGCTCAGGGAAGTAATCAGCCCCAGCATTTT. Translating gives CATAQGSNQPQHF.

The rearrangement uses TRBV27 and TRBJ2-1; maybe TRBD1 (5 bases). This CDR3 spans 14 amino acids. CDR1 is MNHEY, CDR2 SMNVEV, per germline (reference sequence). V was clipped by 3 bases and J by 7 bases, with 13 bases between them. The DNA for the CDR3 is TGTGCCAGCAGTTTGTACACAGGCTCAAATGAGCAGTTCTTC. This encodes CASSLYTGSNEQFF.

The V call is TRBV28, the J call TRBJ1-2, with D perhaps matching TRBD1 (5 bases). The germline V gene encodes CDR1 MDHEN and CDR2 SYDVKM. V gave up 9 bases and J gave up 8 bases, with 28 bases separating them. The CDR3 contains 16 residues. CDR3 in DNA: TGTGCCAGTTCTCTTGGTGGGGCGCAGGGCTTTGGAGGCTACACCTTC. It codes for CASSLGGAQGFGGYTF.

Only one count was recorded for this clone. The CDR3 sequence: CASSQDKGQTEAFF. CDR3 sequence (DNA): TGTGCCAGCAGCCAAGACAAAGGGCAGACCGAAGCTTTCTTT. The V gene is TRBV3-1 (or the pseudogene TRBV3-2), the J gene TRBJ1-1; D not resolved. Germline CDR1 reads LGHDT; CDR2 reads YNNKEL (reference sequence). The CDR3 extends over 14 amino acids. Between the trimmed V and J ends, which lost 0 bases and 8 bases, there was a span of 13 bases.

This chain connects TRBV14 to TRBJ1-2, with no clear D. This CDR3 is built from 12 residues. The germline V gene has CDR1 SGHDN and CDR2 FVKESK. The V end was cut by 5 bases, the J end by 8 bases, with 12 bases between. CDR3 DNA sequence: TGTGCCAGCAGCAAGACTTGGTTAGGCTACACCTTC. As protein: CASSKTWLGYTF.

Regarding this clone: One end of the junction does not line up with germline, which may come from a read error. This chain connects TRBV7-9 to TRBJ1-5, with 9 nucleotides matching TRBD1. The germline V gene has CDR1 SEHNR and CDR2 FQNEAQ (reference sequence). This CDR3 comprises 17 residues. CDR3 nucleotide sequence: TGTGCCAGCAGTTTAGGGCTAGGGACAGGGTTCAATCAGCCCCAGCATTTT. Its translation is CASSLGLGTGFNQPQHF.

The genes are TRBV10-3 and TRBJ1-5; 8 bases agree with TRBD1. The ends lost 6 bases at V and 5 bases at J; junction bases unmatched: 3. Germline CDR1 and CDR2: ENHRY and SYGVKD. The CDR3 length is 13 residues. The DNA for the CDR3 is TGTGCCATCAGGGACAGGGAGGATCAGCCCCAGCATTTT. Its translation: CAIRDREDQPQHF.

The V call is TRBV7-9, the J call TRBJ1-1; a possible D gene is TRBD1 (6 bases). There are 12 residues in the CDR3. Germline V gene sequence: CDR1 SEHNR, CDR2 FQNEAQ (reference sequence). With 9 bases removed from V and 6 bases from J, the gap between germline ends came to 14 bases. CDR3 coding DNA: TGTGCCAGTAGACGGGGGCTCGCTGAAGCTTTCTTT. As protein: CASRRGLAEAFF.

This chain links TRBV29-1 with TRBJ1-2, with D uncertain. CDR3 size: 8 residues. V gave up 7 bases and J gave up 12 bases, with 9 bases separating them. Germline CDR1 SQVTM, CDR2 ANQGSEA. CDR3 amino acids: CSGEEHTF. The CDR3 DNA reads TGCAGCGGGGAGGAGCACACCTTC.

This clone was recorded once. CDR3 coding DNA: TGTGCCTGGAGTAACGAAGTAGGGGAGACCCAGTACTTC. Its protein product is CAWSNEVGETQYF. This sequence joins TRBV30 and TRBJ2-5; no clear D. The germline V gene encodes CDR1 GTSNPN and CDR2 SVGIG (reference sequence). The CDR3 runs to 13 residues. V was trimmed by 2 bases and J by 5 bases, leaving 12 bases between them.

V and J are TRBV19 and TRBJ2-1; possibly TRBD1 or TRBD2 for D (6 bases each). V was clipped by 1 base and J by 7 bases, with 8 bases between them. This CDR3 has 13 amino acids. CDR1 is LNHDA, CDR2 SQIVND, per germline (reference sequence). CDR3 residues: CASSIGGGNEQFF. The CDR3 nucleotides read TGTGCCAGTAGTATAGGAGGGGGGAATGAGCAGTTCTTC. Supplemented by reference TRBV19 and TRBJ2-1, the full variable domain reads DGGITQSPKYLFRKEGQNVTLSCEQNLNHDAMYWYRQDPGQGLRLIYYSQIVNDFQKGDIAEGYSVSREKKESFPLTVTSAQKNPTAFYLCASSIGGGNEQFFGPGTRLTVL.